This T cell receptor (beta chain) emerged from a study of vaccination effects on CD4 cells after COVID-19. The study, taken as a whole, reports: The authors studied few convalescent patients and collected no early post-infection timepoints. In vaccinees who were healthy, merely 1 out of 255 vaccine-induced clones cross-reacted with common cold coronaviruses.

A word on this clone: Its antigen remains unidentified.

Assay used: immunoSEQ multiplex PCR; TCRdb lists only in-frame clones, some missing. The sample holds about 43,000 clones, around 81% seen once. Before any sequencing was done, the ViraFEST assay used viral peptide pools to expand antigen-specific CD4+ T cells. Isolating CD4+ T cells followed less than 12 days of culture. Vaccine recipients lacked prior SARS-CoV-2 infection and had negative nucleocapsid antibodies. A few million PBMC per well received about 10 IU/ml IL-2 and roughly 9.2 ug/ml peptides in culture. The CDR3 runs to 15 residues. The germline V gene has CDR1 SNHLY and CDR2 FYNNEI. V was cut by 7 bases and J by 3 bases, with 18 bases left in between.

The origin of this receptor is a human donor who received a COVID-19 vaccine. The specimen was CD4+ T cells from PBMCs cultured with SARS-CoV-2 spike peptides, collected before COVID-19 vaccination. V and J are TRBV2 and TRBJ2-5; D may match TRBD1 or TRBD2 (6 bases each). Here the CDR3 DNA reads TGTGCCAGCACTGACGGGGGCTCGGGGAAAGAGACCCAGTACTTC. The encoded protein is CASTDGGSGKETQYF.